This note documents a single T cell receptor (beta chain) sequence. As yet, its antigen is unknown. Preparation of the TCRbeta library involved a method that used unique molecular identifiers. TCRdb re-called the PCR reads through MiXCR, storing one row per CDR3 protein. The sample shows approximately 650,000 distinct CDR3 sequences, around 14% of them seen only once. The data belong to a study of T-cell reconstitution after alpha-beta-depleted transplantation in children. Germline CDR1 is SGHRS and CDR2 is YFSETQ. The CDR3 loop spans 12 amino acids. The V and J ends lost 0 bases and 6 bases respectively, with 6 bases between them. Broader study findings: Expanded clones from the graft, numbering several hundred, reportedly supplied alpha-beta T cells about two months after transplant. Hyperexpanded clones declined; after one year, newly produced T cells mostly supplied diversity. From surviving recipient T cells and thymic progenitors came the high day-60 TCRbeta diversity observed in some patients.

Specimen: PBMCs, collected before TCRalphabeta/CD19-depleted stem cell transplant. The origin of this receptor is a girl aged 2-15 years with congenital amegakaryocytic thrombocytopenia, due to receive a stem cell transplant. The rearrangement uses TRBV5-1 and TRBJ2-5; D gene unclear. CDR3 loop: CASSLDSQTQYF. The CDR3 DNA sequence: TGCGCCAGCAGCTTGGACTCGCAGACCCAGTACTTC. Variable domain in full (rest from reference TRBV5-1 and TRBJ2-5): KAGVTQTPRYLIKTRGQQVTLSCSPISGHRSVSWYQQTPGQGLQFLFEYFSETQRNKGNFPGRFSGRQFSNSRSEMNVSTLELGDSALYLCASSLDSQTQYFGPGTRLLVL.